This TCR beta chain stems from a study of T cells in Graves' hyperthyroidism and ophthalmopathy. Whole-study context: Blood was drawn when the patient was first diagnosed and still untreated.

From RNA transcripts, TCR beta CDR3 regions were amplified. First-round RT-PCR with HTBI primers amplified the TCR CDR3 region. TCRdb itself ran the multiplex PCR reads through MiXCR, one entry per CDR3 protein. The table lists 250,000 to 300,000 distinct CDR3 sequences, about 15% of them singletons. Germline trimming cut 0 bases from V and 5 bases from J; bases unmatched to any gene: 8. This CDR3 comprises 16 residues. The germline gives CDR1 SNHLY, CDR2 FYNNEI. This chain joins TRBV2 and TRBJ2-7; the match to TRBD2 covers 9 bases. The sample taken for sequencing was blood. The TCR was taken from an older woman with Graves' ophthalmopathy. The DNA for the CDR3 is TGTGCCAGCAGTGAAGCGCGGGCTAGCGGGAACCACGAGCAGTACTTC. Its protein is CASSEARASGNHEQYF. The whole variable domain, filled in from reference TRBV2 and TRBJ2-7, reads EPEVTQTPSHQVTQMGQEVILRCVPISNHLYFYWYRQILGQKVEFLVSFYNNEISEKSEIFDDQFSVERPDGSNFTLKIRSTKLEDSAMYFCASSEARASGNHEQYFGPGTRLTVT.